This T cell receptor (beta chain) was profiled in a study of PD-1 blockade in classical Hodgkin lymphoma. This table comes from immunoSEQ multiplex PCR, and its TCRdb copy is limited to in-frame clones, with some not included. The sample contains roughly 20,000 clones, roughly 94% of which appear only once. CDR1 is SNHLY, CDR2 FYNNEI, per germline. This CDR3 region has 14 residues. Trimming cost V 8 bases and J 2 bases, with 15 bases left between them. Time point denoted: newly diagnosed, previously untreated cHL patient sample. This chain connects TRBV2 to TRBJ1-2, with D perhaps matching TRBD1 (6 bases). This clonotype was obtained from a human donor with classical Hodgkin lymphoma. The sample consisted of peripheral blood mononuclear cells (PBMCs). CDR3 DNA sequence: TGTGCCAGCCGCCCCGGACAGAGCAACTATGGCTACACCTTC. Translated: CASRPGQSNYGYTF. The full variable domain, rest sourced from reference TRBV2 and TRBJ1-2, is EPEVTQTPSHQVTQMGQEVILRCVPISNHLYFYWYRQILGQKVEFLVSFYNNEISEKSEIFDDQFSVERPDGSNFTLKIRSTKLEDSAMYFCASRPGQSNYGYTFGSGTRLTVV.